This entry lists 21 T cell receptor beta chains sequenced from one sample in a study of T cell changes during pregnancy in multiple sclerosis. Measured with immunoSEQ multiplex PCR; TCRdb has only the in-frame clones, and not every one. The data hold 85,000 to 100,000 clones, with roughly 92% observed a single time. This specimen consisted of peripheral blood, obtained after pregnancy. The receptors were gathered from a female donor with multiple sclerosis, enrolled in a pregnancy study.

The V call is TRBV10-3, the J call TRBJ1-3, with a weak D call TRBD1 (5 bases). Trimming removed 3 bases from V and 0 bases from J, with 12 bases in between. This CDR3 has 16 residues. CDR1 is ENHRY, CDR2 SYGVKD, per germline. CDR3 nucleotides: TGTGCCATCAGTGAAACAGGCACGCCCTCTGGAAACACCATATATTTT. It translates to CAISETGTPSGNTIYF.

The chain carries TRBV11-2 and TRBJ2-4; a weak D match, TRBD1 (6 bases). Germline CDR1 SGHAT, CDR2 FQNNGV. Trimming removed 3 bases at V and 12 bases at J, with 15 bases between. The CDR3 spans 13 residues. The CDR3 region has the DNA TGTGCCAGCAGCTTTGGGGGCTCCATCACTCAGTACTTC. This codes for CASSFGGSITQYF. Variable domain in full (rest from reference TRBV11-2 and TRBJ2-4): EAGVAQSPRYKIIEKRQSVAFWCNPISGHATLYWYQQILGQGPKLLIQFQNNGVVDDSQLPKDRFSAERLKGVDSTLKIQPAKLEDSAVYLCASSFGGSITQYFGAGTRLSVL.

This sequence joins TRBV6-6 and TRBJ2-1; D is ambiguous. The CDR3 has 13 amino acids. V dropped 7 bases and J dropped 0 bases, with 7 bases sitting between them. Germline loops: CDR1 MNHNY, CDR2 SVGAGI (reference sequence). CDR3 in amino acids: CASTGSSYNEQFF. The CDR3 DNA is TGTGCCAGCACCGGTAGCTCCTACAATGAGCAGTTCTTC.

This clone was detected a few times. V and J are TRBV29-1 and TRBJ1-1; D perhaps matches TRBD1 (5 bases). V lost 8 bases to trimming and J lost 11 bases, with 15 bases between them. Germline V gene sequence: CDR1 SQVTM, CDR2 ANQGSEA. This CDR3 has 10 residues. CDR3 loop: CSSRDSTAFF. As DNA, the CDR3 is TGCAGCTCCCGGGACTCGACGGCTTTCTTT.

The rearrangement uses TRBV6-1 and TRBJ1-5; D may be TRBD1 (5 bases). This CDR3 contains 15 residues. Trimming removed 0 bases from V and 3 bases from J, with 9 bases in between. Per the germline V gene, CDR1 is MNHNS and CDR2 is SASEGT. The CDR3 is CASSEARQNNQPQHF. CDR3 nucleotides: TGTGCCAGCAGTGAAGCGCGACAGAACAATCAGCCCCAGCATTTT.

The J gene is TRBJ2-7, the V gene TRBV27; 8 bases fit TRBD1. The CDR3 spans 14 residues. V trimming: 2 bases; J trimming: 2 bases; junction bases outside the gene matches: 2. Germline V lookup: CDR1 MNHEY, CDR2 SMNVEV (reference sequence). CDR3 coding DNA: TGTGCCAGCAGTTTAGGCAGGGGGCCCTACGAGCAGTACTTC. It yields the protein CASSLGRGPYEQYF.

The genes are TRBV19 and TRBJ1-5; D is possibly TRBD1 (5 bases). Trimming pared 3 bases from V and 0 bases from J, leaving 12 bases between. Germline V lookup: CDR1 LNHDA, CDR2 SQIVND (reference sequence). The CDR3 is made up of 16 amino acids. CDR3 nucleotide sequence: TGTGCCAGTAGTATTCACAGGAGTTATAGCAATCAGCCCCAGCATTTT. This encodes CASSIHRSYSNQPQHF. The variable domain in full, with the rest retrieved from reference TRBV19 and TRBJ1-5, is DGGITQSPKYLFRKEGQNVTLSCEQNLNHDAMYWYRQDPGQGLRLIYYSQIVNDFQKGDIAEGYSVSREKKESFPLTVTSAQKNPTAFYLCASSIHRSYSNQPQHFGDGTRLSIL.

The CDR3 protein is CASSLVGREDYNEQFF. The CDR3 nucleotides are TGTGCCAGCAGCTTGGTTGGGCGGGAGGACTACAATGAGCAGTTCTTC. The chain joins TRBV5-4 to TRBJ2-1, with 8 bases that match TRBD2. This CDR3 contains 16 residues. In germline, CDR1 is SGHNT, CDR2 YYREEE (reference sequence). V lost 0 bases and J lost 3; bases outside the gene matches: 5.

This rearrangement joins TRBV7-2 to TRBJ2-5, with 12 bases aligning to TRBD2. The germline V gene encodes CDR1 SGHTA and CDR2 FQGNSA. This CDR3 region has 17 residues. V was clipped by 5 bases and J by 4 bases; unmatched bases: 11. In nucleotides, the CDR3 is TGTGCCAGCAGCCCGCGACTAGCGGGAGTTTTTGGAGAGACCCAGTACTTC. Encoded protein: CASSPRLAGVFGETQYF.

The rearrangement joins TRBV30 to TRBJ2-5; 7 bases line up with TRBD1. Germline trimming cut 2 bases from V and 5 bases from J; bases unmatched to any gene: 17. There are 17 residues in the CDR3. From germline, CDR1 is GTSNPN and CDR2 SVGIG (reference sequence). CDR3 coding DNA: TGTGCCTGGAGTAAGGGACAGATTGTGTCTAAAGGGGAGACCCAGTACTTC. Its translation is CAWSKGQIVSKGETQYF.

The chain carries TRBV21-1 and TRBJ2-2; the DNA was not compared with TRBD2, the D call given in the table. TRBV21-1 is a pseudogene. The CDR3 covers 16 residues. The CDR3 here is CASSKEAGGLTGELFF. The CDR3 bases are TGTGCCAGCAGCAAAGAGGCGGGAGGTTTAACCGGGGAGCTGTTTTTT.

DNA for the CDR3: TGCGCCAGCAGCCAAAGGGCAGGGGCGAGCTCTGGAAACACCATATATTTT. It is translated as CASSQRAGASSGNTIYF. The chain is built from TRBV4-3 and TRBJ1-3; TRBD1 might be the D (6 bases). The germline V and J ends were trimmed by 2 bases and 0 bases, with 14 bases remaining between them. Germline lookup yields CDR1 LGHNA and CDR2 YSLEER. This CDR3 comprises 17 residues.

The rearrangement uses TRBV27 and TRBJ2-7, with 14 nucleotides matching TRBD2. This CDR3 is built from 15 residues. Germline values: CDR1 MNHEY, CDR2 SMNVEV (reference sequence). Losses at the gene ends were 7 bases for V and 4 bases for J; bases not matched to a gene: 6. CDR3 in amino acids: CASTGTSGSHYEQYF. The CDR3 DNA is TGTGCCAGCACAGGGACTAGCGGGAGTCATTACGAGCAGTACTTC.

The chain recombines TRBV7-9 with TRBJ2-1, with D hard to call. Germline assignment: CDR1 SEHNR and CDR2 FQNEAQ (reference sequence). V was cut by 2 bases and J by 3 bases, with 11 bases left in between. The CDR3 has 15 amino acids. The chain's CDR3 is CASSLHERIYNEQFF. In DNA form, the CDR3 reads TGTGCCAGCAGCTTACATGAGCGAATCTACAATGAGCAGTTCTTC.

V usage is TRBV5-1 and J usage is TRBJ1-1; TRBD1 might be the D (6 bases). Per the germline V gene, CDR1 is SGHRS and CDR2 is YFSETQ. V was shortened by 3 bases and J by 6 bases, with 15 bases between the two germline ends. This CDR3 region has 14 residues. CDR3 protein: CASSSFGQTSEAFF. The CDR3 DNA is TGCGCCAGCAGCTCCTTTGGACAGACCTCTGAAGCTTTCTTT.

The chain is built from TRBV7-8 and TRBJ2-7; D possibly corresponds to TRBD2 (6 bases). Germline CDR1 reads SGHVS; CDR2 reads FQNEAQ. The CDR3 covers 14 residues. Trimming pared 1 base from V and 3 bases from J, leaving 10 bases between. CDR3 bases: TGTGCCAGCAGCTTAGAGGGAGGCCACTACGAGCAGTACTTC. Translation gives CASSLEGGHYEQYF.

This chain uses TRBV13 with TRBJ2-7; TRBD1 agrees at 8 bases. V was clipped by 6 bases and J by 0 bases; unmatched bases: 4. Per the germline V gene, CDR1 is PRHDT and CDR2 is FYEKMQ (reference sequence). The CDR3 extends over 14 amino acids. CDR3 sequence: CASRRQGSSYEQYF. In DNA form, the CDR3 reads TGTGCCAGCAGGAGACAGGGGAGCTCCTACGAGCAGTACTTC.

The rearrangement uses TRBV28 and TRBJ1-5, with a tentative D call TRBD1 (5 bases). V shed 3 bases and J shed 0 bases, with 9 bases lying between them. The CDR3 is 15 residues long. The germline V gene has CDR1 MDHEN and CDR2 SYDVKM. CDR3 nucleotide sequence: TGTGCCAGCAGTTTCCCAGGGTATAGCAATCAGCCCCAGCATTTT. Its translation is CASSFPGYSNQPQHF.

The V and J genes are TRBV30 and TRBJ1-3; no reliable D call. Trimming took off 0 bases at V and 4 bases at J, with 16 bases between the two ends. Per the germline V gene, CDR1 is GTSNPN and CDR2 is SVGIG (reference sequence). CDR3 size: 16 residues. CDR3 coding DNA: TGTGCCTGGAGTGTGGGTTCGGGTGCGGCGGGAAACACCATATATTTT. It codes for CAWSVGSGAAGNTIYF.

CDR3 DNA sequence: TGTGCCTGGATTTCTATCTCGACGGGGAACACTGAAGCTTTCTTT. This codes for CAWISISTGNTEAFF. The J gene is TRBJ1-1, the V gene TRBV30; unclear D gene. The ends were cut back, 4 bases at V and 1 base at J, with 16 bases in the middle. The CDR3 sequence is 15 residues long. Germline CDR1 is GTSNPN and CDR2 is SVGIG (reference sequence). Variable domain in full (rest from reference TRBV30 and TRBJ1-1): SQTIHQWPATLVQPVGSPLSLECTVEGTSNPNLYWYRQAAGRGLQLLFYSVGIGQISSEVPQNLSASRPQDRQFILSSKKLLLSDSGFYLCAWISISTGNTEAFFGQGTRLTVV.

This clone was counted a single time. J is TRBJ2-1 and V is TRBV29-1; 8 bases match TRBD2. The CDR3 is made up of 13 amino acids. The V gene end was trimmed by 7 bases and the J gene end by 7 bases; junction bases not matched to a gene: 9. Germline assignment: CDR1 SQVTM and CDR2 ANQGSEA. The CDR3 sequence: CSAQAGEGNEQFF. In DNA, the CDR3 is TGCAGCGCCCAAGCGGGGGAAGGGAATGAGCAGTTCTTC.